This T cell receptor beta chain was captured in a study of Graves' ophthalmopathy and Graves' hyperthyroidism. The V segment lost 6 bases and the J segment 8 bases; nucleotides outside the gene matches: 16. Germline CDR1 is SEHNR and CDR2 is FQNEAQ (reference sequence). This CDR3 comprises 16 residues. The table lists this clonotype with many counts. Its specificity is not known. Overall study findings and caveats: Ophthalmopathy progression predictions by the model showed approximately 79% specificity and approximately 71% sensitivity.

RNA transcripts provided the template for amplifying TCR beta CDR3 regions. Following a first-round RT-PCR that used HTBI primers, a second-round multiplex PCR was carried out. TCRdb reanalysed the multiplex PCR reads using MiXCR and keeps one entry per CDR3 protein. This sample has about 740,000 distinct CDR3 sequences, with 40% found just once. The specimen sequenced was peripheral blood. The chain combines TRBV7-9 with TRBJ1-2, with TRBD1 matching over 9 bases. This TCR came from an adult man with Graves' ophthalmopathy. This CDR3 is CASRPGTGYRAGGYTF. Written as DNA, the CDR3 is TGTGCCAGCAGACCCGGGACAGGGTACCGAGCGGGAGGCTACACCTTC.